The T cell receptor (beta chain) under discussion was sequenced for a study of blood T cell repertoires in COVID-19. About the research overall: T cells, B-cell-depleted T cells, or PBMCs provided the cDNA or gDNA that served as material.

The V end was cut by 5 bases, the J end by 0 bases, with 11 bases between. Germline V gives CDR1 MDHEN, CDR2 SYDVKM. The CDR3 runs to 15 residues. TCRdb keeps only in-frame clones here, not all; method: immunoSEQ multiplex PCR. Found here are more than 60,000 clones, almost 85% of them singletons; the top ten hold about 10%. The chain couples TRBV28 to TRBJ2-1, with a weak D call TRBD1 (6 bases). Sequences were obtained from peripheral blood. This receptor was obtained from a man in his 60s with acute or convalescent COVID-19. CDR3 protein: CASSRGSSSYNEQFF. In DNA form, the CDR3 reads TGTGCCAGCAGTAGGGGGTCGAGCTCCTACAATGAGCAGTTCTTC. The full variable domain, rest sourced from reference TRBV28 and TRBJ2-1, is DVKVTQSSRYLVKRTGEKVFLECVQDMDHENMFWYRQDPGLGLRLIYFSYDVKMKEKGDIPEGYSVSREKKERFSLILESASTNQTSMYLCASSRGSSSYNEQFFGPGTRLTVL.